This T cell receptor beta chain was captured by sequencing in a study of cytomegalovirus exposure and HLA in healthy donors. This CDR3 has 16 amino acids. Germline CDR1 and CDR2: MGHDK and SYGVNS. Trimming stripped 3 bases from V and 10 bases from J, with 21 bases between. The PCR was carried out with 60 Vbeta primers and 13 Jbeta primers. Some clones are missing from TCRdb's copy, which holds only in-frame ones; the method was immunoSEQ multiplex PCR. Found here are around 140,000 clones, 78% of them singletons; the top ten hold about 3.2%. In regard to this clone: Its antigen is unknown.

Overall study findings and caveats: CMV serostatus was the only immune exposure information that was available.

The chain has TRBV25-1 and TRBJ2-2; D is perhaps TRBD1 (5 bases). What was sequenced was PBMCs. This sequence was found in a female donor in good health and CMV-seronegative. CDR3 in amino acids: CASSDPSGRAGQELFF. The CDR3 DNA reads TGTGCCAGCAGTGACCCCTCCGGCAGGGCTGGGCAGGAGCTGTTTTTT.